The rows below give T cell receptor beta chains drawn from one sample of a study of T cells after yellow fever vaccination. A single record per CDR3 protein comes from TCRdb applying MiXCR to the 5' RACE reads. The sample shows 450,000 to 550,000 distinct CDR3 sequences, 21% of them seen only once. The specimen comprised PBMCs, sampled approximately 22 days after the first yellow fever vaccination. These TCRs come from a man in his late teens or twenties who received the YFV17D yellow fever vaccine. CDR3s include the opening cysteine and the closing phenylalanine or tryptophan. D genes are given only for firm matches. Clone size is given for some rows only: seen once, a few or many times, or a class if the clone is expanded.

size	V	D	J	CDR3	DNA
.	TRBV19	.	TRBJ2-5	CASSIQYQETQYF	TGTGCCAGTAGTATACAGTACCAAGAGACCCAGTACTTC
few	TRBV12-5	.	TRBJ1-5	CASGHSSNQPQHF	TGTGCTAGTGGCCACAGTAGCAATCAGCCCCAGCATTTT
few	TRBV6-5	.	TRBJ2-7	CASSWGRLLNEQYF	TGTGCCAGCAGTTGGGGCAGGCTCCTCAACGAGCAGTACTTC
.	TRBV5-1	TRBD2	TRBJ2-1	CASSLFTSGGDEQFF	TGCGCCAGCAGCTTGTTTACTAGCGGGGGCGATGAGCAGTTCTTC
few	TRBV11-2	.	TRBJ2-1	CASSLRADSSYNEQFF	TGTGCCAGCAGCTTAAGGGCGGATAGCTCCTACAATGAGCAGTTCTTC
.	TRBV14	.	TRBJ1-6	CASSQRRVYNSPLHF	TGTGCCAGCAGCCAACGCAGGGTTTATAATTCACCCCTCCACTTT
.	TRBV27	TRBD1	TRBJ1-6	CASSPGTGRSPLHF	TGTGCCAGCAGTCCCGGGACAGGTAGATCACCCCTCCACTTT
once	TRBV2	.	TRBJ2-2	CASRARSTGELFF	TGTGCCAGCAGAGCCAGAAGCACCGGGGAGCTGTTTTTT
.	TRBV5-4	TRBD2	TRBJ2-5	CASSLEEIAGGYQETQYF	TGTGCCAGCAGCTTGGAGGAGATCGCCGGGGGGTACCAAGAGACCCAGTACTTC
few	TRBV7-2	.	TRBJ2-5	CASSLMSGALGAETQYF	TGTGCCAGCAGCTTAATGAGTGGGGCGTTGGGCGCAGAGACCCAGTACTTC
.	TRBV6-5	TRBD2	TRBJ2-2	CASVASGGLNTGELFF	TGTGCCAGCGTTGCCAGCGGGGGTCTAAACACCGGGGAGCTGTTTTTT
few	TRBV30	.	TRBJ2-2	CAWRPHTGELFF	TGTGCCTGGAGACCACACACCGGGGAGCTGTTTTTT
.	TRBV29-1	.	TRBJ2-7	CSVDSPGESYEQYF	TGCAGCGTTGATTCCCCGGGGGAGAGCTACGAGCAGTACTTC
few	TRBV20-1	.	TRBJ1-2	CSARKVWVNYGYTF	TGCAGTGCTAGAAAAGTGTGGGTTAACTATGGCTACACCTTC
many	TRBV7-3	.	TRBJ1-1	CASSPQGRNTEAFF	TGTGCCAGCAGCCCCCAGGGGCGGAACACTGAAGCTTTCTTT
once	TRBV28	.	TRBJ1-2	CASSTQGEVVGGYTF	TGTGCCAGCAGTACCCAAGGTGAAGTGGTGGGTGGCTACACCTTC
.	TRBV24-1	.	TRBJ2-2	CATSDFGGHLTGELFF	TGTGCCACCAGTGATTTTGGGGGGCACCTGACCGGGGAGCTGTTTTTT
.	TRBV23-1	.	TRBJ2-1	CASSQKGGGSYNEQFF	TGCGCCAGCAGTCAAAAGGGAGGGGGCTCCTACAATGAGCAGTTCTTC
few	TRBV4-3	.	TRBJ1-4	CASSQVREGWGEKLFF	TGCGCCAGCAGCCAAGTGAGAGAGGGCTGGGGAGAAAAACTGTTTTTT
.	TRBV20-1	.	TRBJ2-2	CSASLVIANTGELFF	TGCAGTGCTAGTTTAGTCATCGCGAACACCGGGGAGCTGTTTTTT
few	TRBV7-3	.	TRBJ2-6	CASSPGQSGANVLTF	TGTGCCAGCAGCCCCGGACAGTCTGGGGCCAACGTCCTGACTTTC
few	TRBV19	TRBD1	TRBJ1-6	CASSQTGTVSPLHF	TGTGCCAGTAGTCAGACAGGGACCGTTTCACCCCTCCACTTT